One and the same sample provided the 31 T cell receptor beta chains below, sequenced in a study of tumour-infiltrating T cells in Burkitt lymphoma. This table comes from immunoSEQ multiplex PCR, and its TCRdb copy is limited to in-frame clones, with some not included. The repertoire holds some 1,400 clones, with roughly an eighth as singletons. The specimen sequenced was tumor tissue. The receptors here all came from a human donor with Burkitt lymphoma.

This clone is classed as large. The chain couples TRBV10-3 to TRBJ2-2; D is perhaps TRBD2 (5 bases). The germline CDR1 and CDR2 sequences are ENHRY and SYGVKD. This CDR3 comprises 13 residues. Trimming removed 3 bases from V and 6 bases from J, with 8 bases in between. The CDR3 DNA reads as TGTGCCATCAGTGAAGGAGGTGCCGGGGAGCTGTTTTTT. Translated: CAISEGGAGELFF.

This clone was counted a few times. This sequence joins TRBV15 and TRBJ2-1; D may be TRBD1 (5 bases). V lost 0 bases and J 3 bases, leaving 12 bases between the germline ends. CDR1 LNHNV and CDR2 YYDKDF come from the germline V gene (reference sequence). This CDR3 region has 16 residues. CDR3 loop: CATSREDNEFYNEQFF. The CDR3 DNA follows: TGTGCCACCAGCAGAGAGGACAACGAGTTCTACAATGAGCAGTTCTTC.

This clone was detected a few times. The CDR3 sequence: CSVRKLGLAGQNEQFF. CDR3 DNA sequence: TGCAGCGTCCGGAAGTTAGGGCTAGCGGGCCAAAATGAGCAGTTCTTC. The chain recombines TRBV29-1 with TRBJ2-1; 8 nucleotides agree with TRBD2. Germline V lookup: CDR1 SQVTM, CDR2 ANQGSEA. V lost 6 bases to trimming and J lost 7 bases; unmatched junction nucleotides: 17. The CDR3 consists of 16 residues.

This chain links TRBV6-4 with TRBJ2-2; D remains ambiguous. Germline values: CDR1 MRHNA, CDR2 SNTAGT. V was shortened by 4 bases and J by 4 bases, with 10 bases between the two germline ends. This CDR3 region has 14 residues. The CDR3 bases are TGTGCCAGCAGTGCCTCGCCGGGCACCGGGGAGCTGTTTTTT. Amino acids: CASSASPGTGELFF.

The chain couples TRBV5-1 to TRBJ2-3; D possibly corresponds to TRBD2 (5 bases). Germline-derived CDR1 and CDR2 are SGHRS and YFSETQ. Trimming shortened V by 2 bases and J by 0 bases, and 7 bases separated the two germline ends. The CDR3 is 14 amino acids. Here the CDR3 DNA reads TGCGCCAGCAGCTTAGAGGGTAGCACAGATACGCAGTATTTT. The encoded protein is CASSLEGSTDTQYF.

This clone was observed a few times. The chain uses TRBV9 and TRBJ1-2, with 7 positions matching TRBD1. The CDR3 is 16 residues long. Germline lookup yields CDR1 SGDLS and CDR2 YYNGEE. The J segment lost 0 bases and the V segment lost 2 bases, leaving 7 bases of the junction unmatched. The CDR3 spells CASSVGGTAANYGYTF. The CDR3, as DNA: TGTGCCAGCAGCGTCGGGGGGACAGCTGCTAACTATGGCTACACCTTC.

The sample holds a few counts of this clone. This sequence joins TRBV18 and TRBJ2-1; 7 nucleotides agree with TRBD1. Germline V gene sequence: CDR1 KGHSH, CDR2 LQKENI. V shed 5 bases, J shed 9 bases, and the junction held 7 bases outside the gene matches. The CDR3 contains 13 residues. The CDR3: CASSSGQNLEQFF. CDR3 DNA sequence: TGTGCCAGCTCATCGGGACAGAACCTTGAGCAGTTCTTC.

This clone was seen only a few times. In DNA form, the CDR3 reads TGTGCCAGCAGCTTACAGGGGGCGGAAAAACTGTTTTTT. Translated, it gives CASSLQGAEKLFF. The chain couples TRBV5-5 to TRBJ1-4; 9 nucleotides line up with TRBD1. The junction had 1 base not matched to a gene; V was cut back by 2 bases and J by 8 bases. CDR1 is SGHKS and CDR2 is YYEKEE in the germline V gene (reference sequence). The CDR3 extends over 13 amino acids.

The chain combines TRBV2 with TRBJ2-5; 12 nucleotides agree with TRBD2. The CDR3 has 18 amino acids. Per germline, CDR1 SNHLY and CDR2 FYNNEI. V dropped 2 bases and J dropped 5; count of bases not matched to a gene: 12. The CDR3 nucleotides read TGTGCCAGCAGTGAAATGTGGACTAGCGGGGAGGCGGGGGAGACCCAGTACTTC. As protein: CASSEMWTSGEAGETQYF.

V is TRBV10-2 and J is TRBJ1-2; D not certain. The germline CDR1 and CDR2 sequences are WSHSY and SAAADI. Trimming took 11 bases from V and 6 from J, leaving 22 bases between them. This CDR3 region has 14 residues. This chain's CDR3 is CAGTPKMAGHGYTF. The CDR3 nucleotides are TGCGCCGGCACCCCCAAGATGGCAGGCCATGGCTACACCTTC.

This clone was observed a handful of times. This rearrangement joins TRBV5-1 to TRBJ2-4; D possibly corresponds to TRBD1 (5 bases). Trimming left V 0 bases short and J 5 bases short, with 9 bases between. The CDR3 is 14 amino acids. CDR1 is SGHRS, CDR2 YFSETQ, per germline. Here the CDR3 reads CASSLGQGQNIQYF. In DNA form, the CDR3 reads TGCGCCAGCAGCTTGGGGCAGGGTCAAAACATTCAGTACTTC. The full variable domain, rest sourced from reference TRBV5-1 and TRBJ2-4, is KAGVTQTPRYLIKTRGQQVTLSCSPISGHRSVSWYQQTPGQGLQFLFEYFSETQRNKGNFPGRFSGRQFSNSRSEMNVSTLELGDSALYLCASSLGQGQNIQYFGAGTRLSVL.

This clone occurred a few times. The chain combines TRBV5-4 with TRBJ2-1; D gene unclear. CDR3 length: 16 amino acids. Looked up from germline, CDR1 is SGHNT and CDR2 is YYREEE (reference sequence). Trimming removed 6 bases at V and 0 bases at J, with 16 bases between. In DNA, the CDR3 is TGTGCCAGCAACCCCACCGGGTTAAGCTCCTACAATGAGCAGTTCTTC. It codes for CASNPTGLSSYNEQFF.

A few counts support this clone. The chain carries TRBV11-2 and TRBJ2-7; 7 bases fit TRBD1. The CDR3 is made up of 13 amino acids. Trimming cost V 5 bases and J 3 bases; bases outside gene matches: 4. Per the germline V gene, CDR1 is SGHAT and CDR2 is FQNNGV. This CDR3 is CASSGTAGYEQYV. DNA of the CDR3: TGTGCCAGCAGCGGGACAGCCGGCTACGAGCAGTACGTC.

J is TRBJ2-5 and V is TRBV23-1; 8 bases are shared with TRBD1. TRBV23-1 has ORF status, its function being uncertain. The CDR3 sequence is 12 residues long. The V segment lost 9 bases and the J segment 2 bases; nucleotides outside the gene matches: 2. CDR3 nucleotide sequence: TGCGCCAGAGGGACAGGTCAAGAGACCCAGTACTTC. Translation gives CARGTGQETQYF.

This clone has only a few counts. The chain couples TRBV19 to TRBJ1-5; D is perhaps TRBD1 (6 bases). Germline V gives CDR1 LNHDA, CDR2 SQIVND (reference sequence). Deletions cut 3 bases from V and 7 bases from J, with 13 bases between. This CDR3 has 14 amino acids. Here the CDR3 DNA reads TGTGCCAGTAGTATGCTAACAGGGACACAGCCCCAGCATTTT. Translation gives CASSMLTGTQPQHF.

This rearrangement joins TRBV27 to TRBJ1-2; 8 bases line up with TRBD1. CDR1 and CDR2 (germline): MNHEY, SMNVEV (reference sequence). The CDR3 totals 15 residues. J gave up 4 bases and V 5 bases, and 9 bases lay outside the gene matches. The CDR3 spells CASSPNPGTGYGYTF. The CDR3 nucleotides are TGTGCCAGCAGTCCAAATCCGGGGACAGGCTATGGCTACACCTTC.

The CDR3 spells CASTPKMAGHGYTF. The CDR3 DNA follows: TGCGCCAGCACCCCCAAGATGGCAGGCCATGGCTACACCTTC. The chain links TRBV10-2 to TRBJ1-2; D unclear. The germline CDR1 and CDR2 sequences are WSHSY and SAAADI. The germline V and J ends were trimmed by 7 bases and 6 bases, with 18 bases remaining between them. This CDR3 is 14 amino acids long.

J is TRBJ2-7 and V is TRBV28; D unresolved. CDR1 MDHEN and CDR2 SYDVKM come from the germline V gene. The CDR3 covers 13 residues. V dropped 2 bases and J dropped 1 base, with 6 bases sitting between them. The CDR3 sequence is CASSLSPSYEQYV. CDR3 DNA sequence: TGTGCCAGCAGTTTAAGCCCTTCCTACGAGCAGTACGTC.

This clone has just a few counts. The rearrangement links TRBV5-1 to TRBJ2-3; possible D gene TRBD1, 6 bases. V lost 1 base and J lost 6, with 9 bases in between. Germline V gene data show CDR1 as SGHRS and CDR2 as YFSETQ. The CDR3 contains 13 residues. CDR3 DNA: TGCGCCAGCAGCTTGACAGGGTTGGATACGCAGTATTTT. Translation gives CASSLTGLDTQYF. The whole variable domain, filled in from reference TRBV5-1 and TRBJ2-3, reads KAGVTQTPRYLIKTRGQQVTLSCSPISGHRSVSWYQQTPGQGLQFLFEYFSETQRNKGNFPGRFSGRQFSNSRSEMNVSTLELGDSALYLCASSLTGLDTQYFGPGTRLTVL.

To note about this clone: Other DNA sequences of this sample code for an identical CDR3. This rearrangement joins TRBV5-1 to TRBJ1-4, with TRBD1 identical over 9 bases. The CDR3 contains 13 residues. The ends lost 4 bases at V and 7 bases at J; junction bases unmatched: 2. The germline V gene has CDR1 SGHRS and CDR2 YFSETQ. The CDR3 region is CASSTDRGEKLFF. The CDR3 DNA follows: TGCGCCAGCAGCACGGACAGGGGTGAAAAACTGTTTTTT.

This clone has a handful of counts. V is TRBV19 and J is TRBJ1-5, with a tentative D call TRBD2 (5 bases). The J call may be mistaken, given a closer DNA end match to TRBJ2-3. CDR1 and CDR2 (germline): LNHDA, SQIVND (reference sequence). CDR3 size: 16 residues. The CDR3 nucleotides read TGTGCCAGTAGTCGGGCAGAGGGCTATAGCAATCAGCCCCAGTATTTT. It yields the protein CASSRAEGYSNQPQYF.

This clone has just a few counts. This chain joins TRBV6-5 and TRBJ2-2, with D perhaps matching TRBD2 (5 bases). The CDR3 sequence is 14 residues long. Germline CDR1 is MNHEY and CDR2 is SVGAGI. V was clipped by 2 bases and J by 6 bases, with 10 bases between them. CDR3 amino acids: CASSYLWESGELFF. The DNA of the CDR3 is TGTGCCAGCAGTTACCTCTGGGAGTCCGGGGAGCTGTTTTTT.

This clone was seen a few times. The CDR3 loop reads CASTSPSGGARETQYF. CDR3 bases: TGTGCCAGCACGAGTCCGAGCGGGGGGGCCCGAGAGACCCAGTACTTC. The gene calls are TRBV2 and TRBJ2-5; 10 bases align to TRBD2. This CDR3 has 16 residues. V dropped 7 bases and J dropped 4; count of bases not matched to a gene: 12. Germline values: CDR1 SNHLY, CDR2 FYNNEI.

The chain recombines TRBV7-8 with TRBJ2-1; a weak D match, TRBD2 (6 bases). V was pared by 4 bases and J by 5 bases, with 9 bases between. The germline CDR1 and CDR2 sequences are SGHVS and FQNEAQ. The CDR3 contains 13 residues. The CDR3 nucleotides read TGTGCCAGCAGCTACGGACTAAACAATGAGCAGTTCTTC. Amino acid sequence: CASSYGLNNEQFF.

The sample holds a few counts of this clone. The J gene is TRBJ1-2, the V gene TRBV5-4; TRBD1 matches at 8 bases. Germline V gene sequence: CDR1 SGHNT, CDR2 YYREEE (reference sequence). The CDR3 has 14 residues. V trimming: 5 bases; J trimming: 1 base; junction bases outside the gene matches: 4. The CDR3 DNA is TGTGCCAGCAGTGAGGGACAGGTTAACTATGGCTACACCTTC. Translation gives CASSEGQVNYGYTF.

The chain is built from TRBV7-9 and TRBJ1-5; D is uncertain. The CDR3 has 12 amino acids. Germline V gene sequence: CDR1 SEHNR, CDR2 FQNEAQ (reference sequence). V was trimmed by 1 base and J by 4 bases, leaving 2 bases between them. The CDR3 DNA reads TGTGCCAGCAGCTTAGTGAATCAGCCCCAGCATTTT. Amino acid sequence: CASSLVNQPQHF.

The chain couples TRBV30 to TRBJ1-6; possibly TRBD1 for D (5 bases). The germline V gene encodes CDR1 GTSNPN and CDR2 SVGIG (reference sequence). CDR3 length: 13 amino acids. V was cut by 5 bases and J by 7 bases, with 12 bases left in between. CDR3 protein: CAWGGGANSPLHF. Written as DNA, the CDR3 is TGTGCCTGGGGTGGAGGGGCGAATTCACCCCTCCACTTT.

CDR3 in DNA: TGCGCCAGCAGCCCCACCGACAGGGGGTCTTCACGCGCTGAAGCTTTCTTT. It is translated as CASSPTDRGSSRAEAFF. The chain links TRBV4-1 to TRBJ1-1, with 9 bases identical to TRBD1. Germline trimming cut 4 bases from V and 6 bases from J; bases unmatched to any gene: 15. CDR1 and CDR2 (germline): MGHRA, YSYEKL. CDR3 size: 17 residues.

The CDR3 region is CASSSTPGEEQYV. In DNA, the CDR3 is TGTGCCAGCAGCTCAACACCGGGGGAAGAGCAGTACGTC. The J gene is TRBJ2-7, the V gene TRBV7-9; the D gene is possibly TRBD2 (6 bases). The CDR3 runs 13 residues. Per the germline V gene, CDR1 is SEHNR and CDR2 is FQNEAQ (reference sequence). Trimming left V 4 bases short and J 7 bases short, with 14 bases between.

The chain recombines TRBV6-6 with TRBJ2-7; D ambiguous. The V and J ends lost 0 bases and 6 bases respectively, with 15 bases between them. The germline V gene encodes CDR1 MNHNY and CDR2 SVGAGI (reference sequence). The CDR3 is made up of 15 amino acids. This CDR3 reads CASSYSSQPPLEQYV. DNA for the CDR3: TGTGCCAGCAGTTACTCGAGCCAACCGCCACTCGAGCAGTACGTC.

This clone showed up just a few times. V gene TRBV19 combines with J gene TRBJ2-5; unclear D gene. Deletions cut 5 bases from V and 2 bases from J, with 9 bases between. This CDR3 comprises 13 residues. Germline loops: CDR1 LNHDA, CDR2 SQIVND (reference sequence). In nucleotides, the CDR3 is TGTGCCAGTAGTTCTGCGGCTCAAGAGACCCAGTACTTC. This codes for CASSSAAQETQYF.